The sequence of this TCR beta chain was determined in a study of shared clonotypes between healthy human individuals. Overall study results and limits: It was only blood that was sampled, and tissue repertoires likely differ.

Template amounts of approximately 300 ng DNA, 25,000 to 35,000 T cell genomes, were employed in unsorted PBMC replicate PCRs. Study processing details: Filtering differed for immunoSEQ, which gave only junction sequences without quality scores. Profiling relied on immunoSEQ multiplex PCR, and the TCRdb table lists in-frame clones only, not all of them. V and J calls plus clone size are reproduced from that table; the DNA served to infer D and trimming. The sample has 520,000 or so clones, about four fifths seen once; the top ten hold over 10%. The germline V gene has CDR1 SGHKS and CDR2 YYEKEE (reference sequence). This CDR3 is 15 amino acids long. Trimming cost V 1 base and J 4 bases, with 15 bases left between them. The study enrolled healthy HIV-negative adults without recent acute infections or vaccinations as donors. This clone was seen a few times. Its antigen remains unidentified.

The chain has TRBV5-5 and TRBJ2-7; tentatively, D is TRBD1 (6 bases). The source is a woman aged 40 to 50 in good health. Some clones in this sample may be carry-over from other donors' samples. Source material: PBMCs. CDR3 in amino acids: CASSLFGTSLYEQYF. The CDR3 coding sequence is TGTGCCAGCAGCTTGTTCGGGACAAGCTTATACGAGCAGTACTTC.